These T cell receptor beta chains were read from a single sample in a study of OX40 agonist ivuxolimab in advanced cancers. Profiled with immunoSEQ multiplex PCR; TCRdb holds only in-frame clones, not every one. The sample lists tens of thousands of clones, 88% occurring once. Material: CD4+ or CD8+ T cells sorted from blood, obtained in a trial of the OX40 agonist ivuxolimab. The receptor source for this set is an adult with an advanced solid tumor such as melanoma, head and neck, liver or kidney cancer. The CDR3 runs from the conserved cysteine through the conserved F or W. Fields, in order: J gene, clone size, D gene, V gene, CDR3 DNA, CDR3 protein. D genes are given only for firm matches. Size is omitted from some rows. Given values are once, few, many or a class for expanded clones.

TRBJ2-7 . TRBD1 TRBV19 TGTGCCAGTAACCAAGACAGGGATGACGAGCAGTACTTC CASNQDRDDEQYF
TRBJ2-5 . TRBD2 TRBV10-1 TGCGCCAGCAGTGGTCAAGCGGGAGGAGAGGAGACCCAGTACTTC CASSGQAGGEETQYF
TRBJ2-1 . TRBD1 TRBV30 TGTGCCTGGACCCGGGACAGGGGGACGGGAGTCTCCTACAATGAGCAGTTCTTC CAWTRDRGTGVSYNEQFF
TRBJ2-7 . . TRBV28 TGTGCCAGCAGTTTTAACAGGGTTTGGTGGGAGCAGTACTTC CASSFNRVWWEQYF
TRBJ1-5 . . TRBV28 TGTGCCAGCAGTTCCCTGAATCAGCCCCAGCATTTT CASSSLNQPQHF
TRBJ2-1 . TRBD2 TRBV4-1 TGCGCCAGCAGCCATCCCGGGACTAGCGGGCCCTACAATGAGCAGTTCTTC CASSHPGTSGPYNEQFF
TRBJ1-1 . . TRBV6-6 TGTGCCACCTCGGTGGGGGGCCTTGGTTACACTGAAGCTTTCTTT CATSVGGLGYTEAFF
TRBJ2-7 . . TRBV4-1 TGCGCCAGCAGCCAGACAGTTTACTTAACCTACGAGCAGTACTTC CASSQTVYLTYEQYF
TRBJ2-3 . . TRBV11-1 TGTGCCAGCAGCTTAGACCGAGATACGCAGTATTTT CASSLDRDTQYF
TRBJ2-7 . . TRBV28 TGTGCCAGCAGTTTTCTGACCTACGAGCAGTACTTC CASSFLTYEQYF
TRBJ1-2 . . TRBV7-2 TGTGCCAGCAGCTTCGCGCAGGGTAACTATGGCTACACCTTC CASSFAQGNYGYTF
TRBJ1-6 . . TRBV7-3 TGTGCCAGCAGCTTAACAGGGGATAATTCACCCCTCCACTTT CASSLTGDNSPLHF
TRBJ2-7 . TRBD2 TRBV27 TGTGCCAGCAGTTTATCTAGCGGGGGGTACTACGAGCAGTACTTC CASSLSSGGYYEQYF
TRBJ2-3 . TRBD2 TRBV5-5 TGTGCCAGCAGCTTGTACCGAAGCGGGGGGACCAGCACAGATACGCAGTATTTT CASSLYRSGGTSTDTQYF
TRBJ2-5 . TRBD2 TRBV18 TGTGCCAGCTCACCAATCTCGGGACTAGCGGGAGGTTCAAACCAGGAGACCCAGTACTTC CASSPISGLAGGSNQETQYF
TRBJ1-1 . . TRBV18 TGTGCCAGCTCCCGCCAACAAGAGAACACTGAAGCTTTCTTT CASSRQQENTEAFF
TRBJ1-4 . . TRBV6-1 TGTGCCAGCAGTGAATTCGGTCCCGGGACATATGAAAAACTGTTTTTT CASSEFGPGTYEKLFF
TRBJ1-2 . . TRBV5-4 TGTGCCAGCAGCCGAGGGGGGGACAACTATGGCTACACCTTC CASSRGGDNYGYTF
TRBJ1-6 . TRBD1 TRBV19 TGTGCCAGTAACGGACAGGGAGGCAATTCACCCCTCCACTTT CASNGQGGNSPLHF
TRBJ2-5 . . TRBV28 TGTGCCAGCAGAAAAGACGGTGGACAGACCCAGTACTTC CASRKDGGQTQYF
TRBJ2-4 . . TRBV5-1 TGCGCCAGCAGCTTGGAGGGACCCAGGACCAAAAACATTCAGTACTTC CASSLEGPRTKNIQYF
TRBJ2-3 . TRBD2 TRBV30 TGTGCCTGGAGTTCGGGCGGAGCGGGAGGGACAGATACGCAGTATTTT CAWSSGGAGGTDTQYF
TRBJ2-7 . TRBD1 TRBV5-8 TGTGCCAGCAGCTTCGGGACAGTATTCCCCTACGAGCAGTACTTC CASSFGTVFPYEQYF
TRBJ2-7 . TRBD1 TRBV7-2 TGTGCCAGCAGCTTAGCGGGCAGGGGGCGGTACGAGCAGTACTTC CASSLAGRGRYEQYF
TRBJ2-7 . . TRBV6-5 TGTGCCAGCAGTTACGGTGTAGGGTCGCTCTACGAGCAGTACTTC CASSYGVGSLYEQYF
TRBJ2-2 . . TRBV7-8 TGTGCCAGCAGCCCTCCTCTTAGGTACAGAAAGAACACCGGGGAGCTGTTTTTT CASSPPLRYRKNTGELFF
TRBJ1-4 . . TRBV6-5 TGTGCCAGCAGTTACCAGTCCAGACCTAATGAAAAACTGTTTTTT CASSYQSRPNEKLFF
TRBJ1-1 . . TRBV2 TGTGCCAGCACCAAAACAGGGATGAACACTGAAGCTTTCTTT CASTKTGMNTEAFF
TRBJ1-1 . TRBD1 TRBV7-3 TGTGCCAGCAGACCGGGGACAGGGCGGTACACTGAAGCTTTCTTT CASRPGTGRYTEAFF
TRBJ1-6 . . TRBV5-1 TGCGCCAGCACATCAGGGGACGATAATTCACCCCTCCACTTT CASTSGDDNSPLHF
TRBJ2-4 . . TRBV4-1 TGCGCCAGCAGCCAAGATGGGGGGCCCTCCCTCAAAAACATTCAGTACTTC CASSQDGGPSLKNIQYF
TRBJ2-2 . . TRBV11-3 TGTGCCAGCAGCTCCGTTGACAGACTTACCGGGGAGCTGTTTTTT CASSSVDRLTGELFF
TRBJ2-3 . . TRBV28 TGTGCCAGCAGTTTACCGCAACCAGGGAAAGATACGCAGTATTTT CASSLPQPGKDTQYF
TRBJ1-1 once TRBD1 TRBV19 TGTGCCAGTAGTAGGCGGGGGACAGGCTGGGTCGGGAACACTGAAGCTTTCTTT CASSRRGTGWVGNTEAFF
TRBJ2-3 once . TRBV29-1 TGCAGCGTCCGGAGGAAACTAGCACGGATGACAGATACGCAGTATTTT CSVRRKLARMTDTQYF
TRBJ1-1 . TRBD1 TRBV27 TGTGCCAGCAGTTTACGACAGGGGGGGGGCCACACTGAAGCTTTCTTT CASSLRQGGGHTEAFF
TRBJ2-7 . . TRBV11-2 TGTGCCAGCAGCTTAGGGTGGGCTCCCTCCTACGAGCAGTACTTC CASSLGWAPSYEQYF
TRBJ1-1 . . TRBV2 TGTGCCAGCAGTGTACAAGGGCGGAACACTGAAGCTTTCTTT CASSVQGRNTEAFF
TRBJ1-6 . TRBD1 TRBV9 TGTGCCAGCAGCCCCGGGACAGCAAATTCACCCCTCCACTTT CASSPGTANSPLHF
TRBJ1-2 once . TRBV28 TGTGCCAGCAGTTCGACGTACTATGGCTACACCTTC CASSSTYYGYTF
TRBJ2-5 . . TRBV29-1 TGCAGCGTTGAGGTTGGAGGTGCGGAGACCCAGTACTTC CSVEVGGAETQYF
TRBJ2-6 . TRBD1 TRBV11-3 TGTGCCAGCAGCAACACAGGGGAGTCTGGGGCCAACGTCCTGACTTTC CASSNTGESGANVLTF
TRBJ2-5 . . TRBV7-9 TGTGCCAGCAGCTTTTCCTTTTTAGAGACCCAGTACTTC CASSFSFLETQYF
TRBJ1-2 . . TRBV4-3 TGCGCCAGCAGCCAAGATTGGAGTCAGTCTCTTAACTATGGCTACACCTTC CASSQDWSQSLNYGYTF
TRBJ1-4 . . TRBV14 TGTGCCAGCAGCCTAAATCGGGGGCGGGATGAAAAACTGTTTTTT CASSLNRGRDEKLFF
TRBJ2-7 . . TRBV2 TGTGCCAGCAGACTCCAGGGGTACGAGCAGTACTTC CASRLQGYEQYF
TRBJ2-3 . . TRBV7-2 TGTGCCAGCAGCCAGGGGCTACCTAGCACAGATACGCAGTATTTT CASSQGLPSTDTQYF